This entry describes one T cell receptor beta chain. This record belongs to a study of control samples from healthy donors and cancer patients. Here immunoSEQ multiplex PCR was the method, and the copy in TCRdb shows in-frame clones only, minus some. Of about 220,000 clones detected, 85% to 95% appear once; the ten largest clones hold approximately 1.4%. V was trimmed by 5 bases and J by 5 bases, leaving 19 bases between them. CDR3 length equals 15 residues. Germline V gene data show CDR1 as SGHVS and CDR2 as FQNEAQ. The sequencing sample was made of blood. The clonotype was recovered from a man aged 50-60 years in good health. The chain employs TRBV7-8 and TRBJ2-7; possible D gene TRBD2, 7 bases. The CDR3 region is CASSPIGGRVDEQYF. The DNA of the CDR3 is TGTGCCAGCAGCCCGATCGGGGGGCGGGTCGACGAGCAGTACTTC.